These 14 T cell receptor beta chains came from one sample sequenced in a study of blood T cell repertoires in COVID-19. The method was immunoSEQ multiplex PCR; TCRdb's version includes in-frame clones alone and lacks a portion of them. The top ten clones hold 2.6% of a sample with under 350,000 clones, under 95% of them seen once. The sequencing input was PBMCs or T cells enriched from blood (not recorded which). Receptors originate from a man aged 60 to 69 who had recovered from COVID-19.

The rearrangement joins TRBV6-2 or TRBV6-3 to TRBJ2-4, with 7 bases fitting TRBD2. Germline loops: CDR1 MNHEY, CDR2 SVGEGT. The CDR3 extends over 12 amino acids. The ends lost 5 bases at V and 9 bases at J; junction bases unmatched: 4. CDR3 sequence reads: CASSTGTTIQYF. The CDR3 DNA is TGTGCCAGCAGTACCGGGACTACCATTCAGTACTTC.

The V and J genes are TRBV4-2 and TRBJ1-6; no reliable D call. The V and J ends lost 1 base and 8 bases respectively, with 3 bases between them. Germline CDR1 and CDR2: LGHNA and YNFKEQ. The CDR3 length is 12 residues. The CDR3 region has the DNA TGTGCCAGCAGCCAAGGAGATTCACCCCTCCACTTT. As protein: CASSQGDSPLHF.

V and J are TRBV2 and TRBJ1-4; 8 nucleotides line up with TRBD1. V shed 5 bases and J 8 bases; nucleotides not matched to a gene: 4. This CDR3 has 13 residues. Germline-derived CDR1 and CDR2 are SNHLY and FYNNEI. This chain's CDR3 is CASSQNRGEKLFF. CDR3 sequence (DNA): TGTGCCAGCAGTCAAAACAGGGGGGAAAAACTGTTTTTT.

This sequence joins TRBV3-1 (or the pseudogene TRBV3-2) and TRBJ2-2; the match to TRBD1 covers 9 bases. The V and J ends lost 4 bases and 4 bases, in that order; junction bases with no gene match: 4. Germline CDR1 LGHDT, CDR2 YNNKEL (reference sequence). This CDR3 has 15 amino acids. Here the CDR3 reads CASSRGQGITGELFF. The DNA of the CDR3 is TGTGCCAGCAGCCGGGGACAGGGAATCACCGGGGAGCTGTTTTTT.

This clone was seen a handful of times. This rearrangement joins TRBV6-5 to TRBJ2-3; 8 nucleotides match TRBD2. Germline V CDR1 and CDR2: MNHEY, SVGAGI. CDR3 length: 14 amino acids. Trimming removed 6 bases from V and 0 bases from J; junction bases left unmatched: 2. CDR3 DNA sequence: TGTGCCAGCAGCTCTAGCGGGAGCACAGATACGCAGTATTTT. Protein: CASSSSGSTDTQYF.

V is TRBV7-6 and J is TRBJ2-1, with 13 bases aligning to TRBD2. CDR1 SGHVS and CDR2 FNYEAQ come from the germline V gene. The V segment lost 5 bases and the J segment 2 bases; nucleotides outside the gene matches: 6. This CDR3 is built from 17 residues. CDR3 sequence reads: CASSPRTSGSTYNEQFF. The CDR3 DNA follows: TGTGCCAGCAGCCCCAGGACTAGCGGGAGTACCTACAATGAGCAGTTCTTC.

This chain joins TRBV11-1 and TRBJ2-2; 11 nucleotides align to TRBD2. V shed 6 bases and J 3 bases; nucleotides not matched to a gene: 3. Germline V gene sequence: CDR1 SGHAT, CDR2 FQDESV (reference sequence). The CDR3 covers 15 residues. The CDR3 region is CASSRTSGYTGELFF. The CDR3 DNA follows: TGTGCCAGCAGTCGGACTAGCGGGTACACCGGGGAGCTGTTTTTT. Using reference TRBV11-1 and TRBJ2-2 for the parts outside the CDR3, the full variable domain is EAEVAQSPRYKITEKSQAVAFWCDPISGHATLYWYRQILGQGPELLVQFQDESVVDDSQLPKDRFSAERLKGVDSTLKIQPAELGDSAMYLCASSRTSGYTGELFFGEGSRLTVL.

The chain joins TRBV27 to TRBJ1-1; D may be TRBD1 (5 bases). The V and J ends lost 5 bases and 1 base respectively, with 14 bases between them. Germline CDR1 and CDR2: MNHEY and SMNVEV (reference sequence). The CDR3 spans 15 residues. CDR3: CASSPWGVQNTEAFF. DNA for the CDR3: TGTGCCAGCAGTCCGTGGGGGGTGCAGAACACTGAAGCTTTCTTT.

This clone was seen a single time. J is TRBJ1-2 and V is TRBV2, with a tentative D call TRBD1 (5 bases). V was shortened by 2 bases and J by 4 bases, with 20 bases between the two germline ends. CDR1 is SNHLY and CDR2 is FYNNEI in the germline V gene. This CDR3 has 17 amino acids. CDR3 nucleotides: TGTGCCAGCAGTGAAAGCTTTTGGGCCAGGGCCACCTATGGCTACACCTTC. It encodes CASSESFWARATYGYTF.

The rearrangement uses TRBV18 and TRBJ2-7; TRBD2 is a possible D gene (5 bases). Trimming left V 3 bases short and J 7 bases short, with 10 bases between. The CDR3 has 12 amino acids. Germline CDR1 and CDR2: KGHSH and LQKENI. Here the CDR3 reads CASSPGVQEQYF. CDR3 bases: TGTGCCAGCTCACCCGGGGTCCAGGAGCAGTACTTC.

This rearrangement joins TRBV5-6 to TRBJ2-1; TRBD2 matches at 9 bases. There are 15 residues in the CDR3. V was clipped by 2 bases and J by 8 bases; unmatched bases: 8. Germline V lookup: CDR1 SGHDT, CDR2 YYEEEE. CDR3 bases: TGTGCCAGCAGCTTTGGGGGACTAGCAATCCATGAGCAGTTCTTC. It codes for CASSFGGLAIHEQFF.

The DNA of the CDR3 is TGTGCCAGTAGTATTCCCGGTGAAGCTTTCTTT. This gives the protein CASSIPGEAFF. The V call is TRBV19, the J call TRBJ1-1; D uncertain. Deletions cut 3 bases from V and 7 bases from J, with 6 bases between. Per germline, CDR1 LNHDA and CDR2 SQIVND (reference sequence). This CDR3 comprises 11 residues.

The chain uses TRBV5-1 and TRBJ2-2; D uncertain. Trimming pared 5 bases from V and 1 base from J, leaving 6 bases between. The CDR3 sequence is 13 residues long. From germline, CDR1 is SGHRS and CDR2 YFSETQ. CDR3 protein: CASRTENTGELFF. In nucleotides, the CDR3 is TGCGCCAGCAGAACAGAGAACACCGGGGAGCTGTTTTTT.

The chain couples TRBV5-1 to TRBJ1-4; D might be TRBD1 (5 bases). V lost 4 bases and J lost 2, with 12 bases in between. The CDR3 consists of 15 residues. Per the germline V gene, CDR1 is SGHRS and CDR2 is YFSETQ. The CDR3: CASSQQGVTNEKLFF. In DNA, the CDR3 is TGCGCCAGCAGCCAGCAAGGGGTGACTAATGAAAAACTGTTTTTT.